These 21 T cell receptor beta chains share one sample of origin, sequenced in a study of T cell responses to AZD1222 COVID-19 vaccine (dated by TCRdb to the early 2020s). The library was prepared using the immunoSEQ multiplex PCR assay. TCRdb holds this immuneACCESS table with in-frame rearrangements only. Some clones are missing; in checked studies, unresolved V genes explain under half, and the rest has no known cause. The sample table holds under 200,000 clones, of which 85% to 95% were seen once. The ten biggest clones cover about 0.64% of the sample. This specimen's time point label, interpreted: baseline before first vaccination. The specimen comprised peripheral blood, sampled on day 0 of AZD1222 vaccination. The receptors stem from an adult in good health.

The rearrangement uses TRBV6-2 or TRBV6-3 and TRBJ1-2, with D possibly being TRBD1 (6 bases). Trimming shortened V by 6 bases and J by 10 bases, and 21 bases separated the two germline ends. Germline V gene sequence: CDR1 MNHEY, CDR2 SVGEGT. The CDR3 loop spans 14 amino acids. The CDR3: CASSRALDSLYYTF. The DNA for the CDR3 is TGTGCCAGCAGCCGTGCTTTGGACAGCCTTTACTACACCTTC.

This clone was detected once. CDR3: CASSEKGQGLYEQYF. CDR3 sequence (DNA): TGTGCCAGCAGTGAAAAAGGGCAGGGGCTGTACGAGCAGTACTTC. The rearrangement joins TRBV6-1 to TRBJ2-7; TRBD1 is a possible D gene (6 bases). The CDR3 loop spans 15 amino acids. Per germline, CDR1 MNHNS and CDR2 SASEGT. V was shortened by 2 bases and J by 4 bases, with 15 bases between the two germline ends.

The V and J genes are TRBV13 and TRBJ2-7; D ambiguous. The germline gives CDR1 PRHDT, CDR2 FYEKMQ (reference sequence). This CDR3 region has 13 residues. V lost 5 bases to trimming and J lost 2 bases, with 10 bases between them. The chain's CDR3 is CASSPLPTYEQYF. CDR3 sequence (DNA): TGTGCCAGCAGCCCATTGCCAACCTACGAGCAGTACTTC. Using reference TRBV13 and TRBJ2-7 for the parts outside the CDR3, the full variable domain is AAGVIQSPRHLIKEKRETATLKCYPIPRHDTVYWYQQGPGQDPQFLISFYEKMQSDKGSIPDRFSAQQFSDYHSELNMSSLELGDSALYFCASSPLPTYEQYFGPGTRLTVT.

The chain links TRBV28 to TRBJ1-6; TRBD1 might be the D (5 bases). V gave up 7 bases and J gave up 10 bases, with 14 bases separating them. Germline CDR1 is MDHEN and CDR2 is SYDVKM. There are 13 residues in the CDR3. In DNA, the CDR3 is TGTGCCAGCAAGGGGAGGCGTCGGTCACCCCTCCACTTT. Translation: CASKGRRRSPLHF. The full variable domain, with the rest looked up from reference TRBV28 and TRBJ1-6, is DVKVTQSSRYLVKRTGEKVFLECVQDMDHENMFWYRQDPGLGLRLIYFSYDVKMKEKGDIPEGYSVSREKKERFSLILESASTNQTSMYLCASKGRRRSPLHFGNGTRLTVT.

The chain combines TRBV18 with TRBJ1-1, with TRBD1 matching 9 bases. Germline V lookup: CDR1 KGHSH, CDR2 LQKENI. V lost 4 bases and J lost 0; bases outside the gene matches: 3. The CDR3 sequence is 15 residues long. DNA for the CDR3: TGTGCCAGCTCACGACAGGGGGAAATGAACACTGAAGCTTTCTTT. The encoded protein is CASSRQGEMNTEAFF.

The genes are TRBV18 and TRBJ1-1; 7 bases match TRBD1. CDR3 length equals 14 residues. Unmatched junction bases numbered 4, after V lost 4 bases and J lost 2 bases. Looked up from germline, CDR1 is KGHSH and CDR2 is LQKENI. The CDR3 bases are TGTGCCAGCTCACTGACAGGGTATAACACTGAAGCTTTCTTT. Amino acid sequence: CASSLTGYNTEAFF.

The chain carries TRBV19 and TRBJ2-1; D call uncertain. V dropped 9 bases and J dropped 7 bases, with 10 bases sitting between them. The CDR3 loop spans 11 amino acids. Looked up from germline, CDR1 is LNHDA and CDR2 is SQIVND (reference sequence). CDR3 loop: CASNHGNEQFF. The CDR3 DNA sequence: TGTGCCAGCAATCATGGGAATGAGCAGTTCTTC.

This clone was seen a single time. The chain links TRBV2 to TRBJ1-2; D is uncertain. V lost 4 bases to trimming and J lost 5 bases, with 11 bases between them. This CDR3 contains 13 residues. Germline V gives CDR1 SNHLY, CDR2 FYNNEI. CDR3 sequence (DNA): TGTGCCAGCAGTGCAGACACCTTTTATGGCTACACCTTC. The encoded protein is CASSADTFYGYTF.

The gene calls are TRBV27 and TRBJ1-2; tentatively, D is TRBD1 (6 bases). Trimming pared 4 bases from V and 3 bases from J, leaving 18 bases between. This CDR3 has 16 amino acids. Germline loops: CDR1 MNHEY, CDR2 SMNVEV (reference sequence). The CDR3 sequence is CASSSRTTGRYYGYTF. As DNA, the CDR3 is TGTGCCAGCAGTTCGCGAACAACAGGGAGGTACTATGGCTACACCTTC.

This chain joins TRBV7-8 and TRBJ1-3, with TRBD1 matching over 10 bases. Germline-derived CDR1 and CDR2 are SGHVS and FQNEAQ. V lost 2 bases to trimming and J lost 1 base; unmatched junction nucleotides: 14. CDR3 length equals 20 residues. CDR3 residues: CASSLRDRGPVDLSGNTIYF. The DNA for the CDR3 is TGTGCCAGCAGCTTACGAGACAGGGGGCCCGTTGATTTATCTGGAAACACCATATATTTT.

The CDR3: CASSKEAVRMNTEAFF. The CDR3 bases are TGTGCCAGCAGCAAAGAAGCTGTTCGGATGAACACTGAAGCTTTCTTT. The V gene is TRBV21-1, the J gene TRBJ1-1. TRBV21-1 counts as a pseudogene. This CDR3 spans 16 amino acids.

The V and J genes are TRBV28 and TRBJ1-6; D is perhaps TRBD1 (6 bases). The CDR3 is 19 amino acids. The germline V gene has CDR1 MDHEN and CDR2 SYDVKM. V was clipped by 3 bases and J by 0 bases, with 18 bases between them. DNA for the CDR3: TGTGCCAGCAGTTTCGATGGGGGGGGGCTTAGCTCCTATAATTCACCCCTCCACTTT. Its translation is CASSFDGGGLSSYNSPLHF. Based on the CDR3 plus reference TRBV28 and TRBJ1-6, the full variable domain is DVKVTQSSRYLVKRTGEKVFLECVQDMDHENMFWYRQDPGLGLRLIYFSYDVKMKEKGDIPEGYSVSREKKERFSLILESASTNQTSMYLCASSFDGGGLSSYNSPLHFGNGTRLTVT.

This clone occurred once. The chain uses TRBV11-2 and TRBJ1-2; a weak D match, TRBD1 (5 bases). There are 16 residues in the CDR3. Trimming took off 0 bases at V and 8 bases at J, with 19 bases between the two ends. Germline-derived CDR1 and CDR2 are SGHAT and FQNNGV. The CDR3 coding sequence is TGTGCCAGCAGCTTAGAAACTGCCAGGGCCTCGGGAGGCTACACCTTC. It yields the protein CASSLETARASGGYTF. Full variable domain (outside the CDR3, taken from reference TRBV11-2 and TRBJ1-2): EAGVAQSPRYKIIEKRQSVAFWCNPISGHATLYWYQQILGQGPKLLIQFQNNGVVDDSQLPKDRFSAERLKGVDSTLKIQPAKLEDSAVYLCASSLETARASGGYTFGSGTRLTVV.

This clone was observed a few times. The rearrangement uses TRBV6-1 and TRBJ1-4, with D unclear. Germline V gives CDR1 MNHNS, CDR2 SASEGT. The CDR3 has 11 residues. Between the trimmed V and J ends, which lost 1 base and 8 bases, there was a span of 2 bases. For the CDR3, the DNA is TGTGCCAGCAGTGAAGGGGAAAAACTGTTTTTT. The encoded protein is CASSEGEKLFF.

This sequence joins TRBV2 and TRBJ1-5; D is undetermined. V was pared by 5 bases and J by 4 bases, with 6 bases between. The CDR3 extends over 12 amino acids. Germline loops: CDR1 SNHLY, CDR2 FYNNEI. The CDR3 sequence is CASSTGNQPQHF. The DNA of the CDR3 is TGTGCCAGCAGTACTGGAAATCAGCCCCAGCATTTT. Together with reference TRBV2 and TRBJ1-5, the CDR3 gives the full variable domain: EPEVTQTPSHQVTQMGQEVILRCVPISNHLYFYWYRQILGQKVEFLVSFYNNEISEKSEIFDDQFSVERPDGSNFTLKIRSTKLEDSAMYFCASSTGNQPQHFGDGTRLSIL.

This chain links TRBV2 with TRBJ2-2, with 7 bases matching TRBD2. After removal of 1 base from V and 0 bases from J, the junction contained 2 bases not matched to a gene. The CDR3 sequence is 16 residues long. CDR1 and CDR2 from the germline V gene are SNHLY and FYNNEI. CDR3 protein: CASSEGLASNTGELFF. The DNA for the CDR3 is TGTGCCAGCAGTGAAGGACTAGCCTCGAACACCGGGGAGCTGTTTTTT.

The gene calls are TRBV7-8 and TRBJ1-5; the match to TRBD1 covers 9 bases. V trimming: 5 bases; J trimming: 0 bases; junction bases outside the gene matches: 11. The CDR3 loop spans 18 amino acids. Per the germline V gene, CDR1 is SGHVS and CDR2 is FQNEAQ. CDR3 coding DNA: TGTGCCAGCAGCATTGACAGGGGGTCCGTCTATAGCAATCAGCCCCAGCATTTT. The encoded protein is CASSIDRGSVYSNQPQHF.

This sequence joins TRBV24-1 and TRBJ2-3; no reliable D call. The V gene's germline CDR1 is KGHDR and CDR2 SFDVKD. V gave up 5 bases and J gave up 7 bases, with 15 bases separating them. The CDR3 length is 14 residues. This chain's CDR3 is CATSGLSHSHTQYF. The CDR3 nucleotides are TGTGCCACCAGTGGCCTCTCACACAGCCATACGCAGTATTTT.

The genes are TRBV19 and TRBJ1-5; no definite D call. V was trimmed by 4 bases and J by 2 bases, leaving 15 bases between them. This CDR3 region has 16 residues. Germline CDR1 is LNHDA and CDR2 is SQIVND (reference sequence). The CDR3 nucleotides are TGTGCCAGTAGTAATATACAGCAGCTTGGCAATCAGCCCCAGCATTTT. It is translated as CASSNIQQLGNQPQHF.

The V call is TRBV6-1, the J call TRBJ1-4; D is unresolved. This CDR3 is 14 amino acids long. Germline-derived CDR1 and CDR2 are MNHNS and SASEGT. V lost 0 bases and J lost 5, with 7 bases in between. CDR3 region: CASSEAPENEKLFF. CDR3 coding DNA: TGTGCCAGCAGTGAAGCACCCGAGAATGAAAAACTGTTTTTT.

The J gene is TRBJ1-2, the V gene TRBV5-1; D is perhaps TRBD1 (5 bases). Germline V lookup: CDR1 SGHRS, CDR2 YFSETQ. The germline V and J ends were trimmed by 2 bases and 1 base, with 12 bases remaining between them. This CDR3 comprises 15 residues. The CDR3 protein is CASSFTGRDNYGYTF. CDR3 nucleotides: TGCGCCAGCAGCTTTACAGGACGAGATAACTATGGCTACACCTTC.